The TCR beta chain described here comes from a study of blood T cell repertoires in COVID-19. Profiling relied on immunoSEQ multiplex PCR, and the TCRdb table lists in-frame clones only, not all of them. The sample lists around 240,000 clones, 86% seen once, with over 2% in the top ten. This clone was recorded a few times. The CDR3 has 18 residues. Germline V gene data show CDR1 as SGHTA and CDR2 as FQGNSA. The ends lost 3 bases at V and 5 bases at J; junction bases unmatched: 11. Sequencing was carried out using PBMCs or T cells enriched from blood (not recorded which). The clonotype was recovered from a woman in her fifties or sixties who had recovered from COVID-19. This chain links TRBV7-2 with TRBJ2-1; 12 bases line up with TRBD2. CDR3 sequence (DNA): TGTGCCAGCAGCTTGGCCCGACTAGCGGGGGCTGGAGACAATGAGCAGTTCTTC. It specifies CASSLARLAGAGDNEQFF.